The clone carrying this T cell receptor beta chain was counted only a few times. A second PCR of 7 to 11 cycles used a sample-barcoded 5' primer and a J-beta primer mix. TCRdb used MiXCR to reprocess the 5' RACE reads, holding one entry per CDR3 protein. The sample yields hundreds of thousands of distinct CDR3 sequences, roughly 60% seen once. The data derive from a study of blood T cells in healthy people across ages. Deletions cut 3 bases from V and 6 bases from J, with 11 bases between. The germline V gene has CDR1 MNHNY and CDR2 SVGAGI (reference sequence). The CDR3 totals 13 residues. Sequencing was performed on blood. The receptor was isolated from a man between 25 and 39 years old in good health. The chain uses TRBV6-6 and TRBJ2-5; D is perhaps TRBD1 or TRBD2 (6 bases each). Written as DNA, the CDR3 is TGTGCCAGCAGTTATCGAGGGGGGAAGACCCAGTACTTC. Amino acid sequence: CASSYRGGKTQYF.